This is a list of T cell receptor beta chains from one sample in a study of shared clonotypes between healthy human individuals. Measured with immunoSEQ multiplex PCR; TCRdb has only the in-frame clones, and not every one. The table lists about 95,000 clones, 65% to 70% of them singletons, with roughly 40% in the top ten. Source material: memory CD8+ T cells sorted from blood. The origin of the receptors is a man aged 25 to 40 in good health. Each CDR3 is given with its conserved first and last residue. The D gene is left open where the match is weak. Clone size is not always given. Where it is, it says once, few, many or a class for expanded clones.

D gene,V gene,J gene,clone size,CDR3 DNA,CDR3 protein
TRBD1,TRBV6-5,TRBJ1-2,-,TGTGCCAGCAACACGGGACAGGGGTATGGCTACACCTTC,CASNTGQGYGYTF
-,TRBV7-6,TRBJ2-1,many,TGTGCCAGCAGCCTTGTGCGGCCGGGCTTACAGTTCTTC,CASSLVRPGLQFF
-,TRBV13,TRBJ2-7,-,TGTGCCAGCAGCTCCCTTGCCCGGCTCCCGGCCTACGAGCAGTACTTC,CASSSLARLPAYEQYF
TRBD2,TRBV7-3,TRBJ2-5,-,TGTGCCAGCAGCCCGGGCGGGGGAGGGAGAGAGACCCAGTACTTC,CASSPGGGGRETQYF
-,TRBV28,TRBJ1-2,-,TGTGCCAGCAGCAACCACAGGGATGGCTACACCTTC,CASSNHRDGYTF
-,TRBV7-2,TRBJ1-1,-,TGTGCCAGCAGCTTATCAGGAGGGAACACTGAAGCTTTCTTT,CASSLSGGNTEAFF
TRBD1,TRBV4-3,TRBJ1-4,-,TGCGCCAGCAGCCAATCCGGGACAGGGTTTAGCGAAAAACTGTTTTTT,CASSQSGTGFSEKLFF
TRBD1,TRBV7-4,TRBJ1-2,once,TGTGCCAGCAGCTCCGGGACAGATCTGTGGTATGGCTACACCTTC,CASSSGTDLWYGYTF
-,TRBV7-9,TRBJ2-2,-,TGTGCCAGTTGCGAGGGTAACACCGGGGAGCTGTTTTTT,CASCEGNTGELFF
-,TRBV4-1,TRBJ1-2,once,TGCGCCAGCAGCCAAGGAGAGGAGGGCTACACCTTC,CASSQGEEGYTF
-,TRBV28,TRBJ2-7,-,TGTGCCAGCAGGGCGGACTCCTACGAGCAGTACTTC,CASRADSYEQYF
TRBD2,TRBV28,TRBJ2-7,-,TGTGCCAGCAGTTTGACTAGCGGGAGCCTCTCACGGGGGTACTTC,CASSLTSGSLSRGYF
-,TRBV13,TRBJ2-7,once,TGTGCCAGCAGCTACGGGACGTCTTCCTACGAGCAGTACTTC,CASSYGTSSYEQYF
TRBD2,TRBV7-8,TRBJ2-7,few,TGTGCCAGCAGCCCTCTTAGCGGGTCCTCCTACGAGCAGTACTTC,CASSPLSGSSYEQYF
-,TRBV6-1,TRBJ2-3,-,TGTGCCAGCAGTGATCTGGGGGTAATTACAGATACGCAGTATTTT,CASSDLGVITDTQYF
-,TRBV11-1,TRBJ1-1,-,TGTGCCAGCAGCTTAAACAAGAACACTGAAGCTTTCTTT,CASSLNKNTEAFF
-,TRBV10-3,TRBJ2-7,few,TGTGCCATCAGTGTATTCGGCGGGACCGATAGCTTGGGCTCCTACGAGCAGTACTTC,CAISVFGGTDSLGSYEQYF
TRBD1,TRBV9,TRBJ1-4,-,TGTGCCAGCAGCGAGGTGACAGGGTTGGGTGAAAAACTGTTTTTT,CASSEVTGLGEKLFF
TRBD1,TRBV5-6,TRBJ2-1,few,TGTGCCAGCAGATCAGGACAGGGCGAATATACGGGCAATGAGCAGTTCTTC,CASRSGQGEYTGNEQFF
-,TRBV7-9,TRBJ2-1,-,TGTGCCAGCAGCGGGTTCACTTCCAGGGGATACAATGAGCAGTTCTTC,CASSGFTSRGYNEQFF
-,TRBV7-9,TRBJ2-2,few,TGTGCCAGGGAGTCAGGGGCGAACACCGGGGAGCTGTTTTTT,CARESGANTGELFF
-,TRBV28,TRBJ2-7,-,TGTGCCAGCAGCTACACCGGGCTAGTATCCGAGCAGTACTTC,CASSYTGLVSEQYF
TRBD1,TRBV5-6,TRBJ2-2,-,TGTGCCAGCAGCTTGGGACCCGGGACAGGGAGGGAGACCGGGGAGCTGTTTTTT,CASSLGPGTGRETGELFF
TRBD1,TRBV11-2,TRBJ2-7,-,TGTGCCAGCAGCTCGACAGGGGGCCCGGAACGGTACGAGCAGTACTTC,CASSSTGGPERYEQYF
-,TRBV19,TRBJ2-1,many,TGTGCCAGTAGTCCAGGAGTGCCATCCTACAATGAGCAGTTCTTC,CASSPGVPSYNEQFF
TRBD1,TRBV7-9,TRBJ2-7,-,TGTGCCAGCAGCCTCCGGACAGGGTCGGACGAGCAGTACTTC,CASSLRTGSDEQYF
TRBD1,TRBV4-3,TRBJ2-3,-,TGCGCCAGCAGCCGGGGCCGGGACAGATCGACAGATACGCAGTATTTT,CASSRGRDRSTDTQYF
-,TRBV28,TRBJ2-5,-,TGTGCCAGCAGTTTAGGGCAGCCAGGGGAGACCCAGTACTTC,CASSLGQPGETQYF
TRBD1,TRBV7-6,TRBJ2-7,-,TGTGCCAGCAGCCCTCCGCAAACAGGGGACGAGCAGTACTTC,CASSPPQTGDEQYF
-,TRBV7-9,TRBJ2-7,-,TGTGCCAGCAGCTTGGGGGCGGACACCTACGAGCAGTACTTC,CASSLGADTYEQYF
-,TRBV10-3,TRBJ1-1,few,TGTGCCATCAGTGGAGGACAAGGGCAGGGCGACACTGAAGCTTTCTTT,CAISGGQGQGDTEAFF
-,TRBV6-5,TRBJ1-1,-,TGTGCCAGCTCTGGAGGGGGAGACACTGAAGCTTTCTTT,CASSGGGDTEAFF
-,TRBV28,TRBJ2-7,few,TGTGGGGCGGGGGCAACCTACGAGCAGTACTTC,CGAGATYEQYF
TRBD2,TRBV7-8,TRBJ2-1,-,TGTGCCAGCAGCTTAGGATGGACTAGCGGGAGCAATGAGCAGTTCTTC,CASSLGWTSGSNEQFF
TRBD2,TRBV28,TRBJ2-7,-,TGTGCCAGCAGTTTAACAGCGGGAGGGAGCTCCTACGAGCAGTACTTC,CASSLTAGGSSYEQYF
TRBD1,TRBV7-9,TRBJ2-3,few,TGTGCCAGCAGCTTTGGACAGGGGGCGGGTAGGACCACAGATACGCAGTATTTT,CASSFGQGAGRTTDTQYF
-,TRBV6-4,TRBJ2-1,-,TGTGCCAGCAGTGACGGGGACGGACCTAACAATGAGCAGTTCTTC,CASSDGDGPNNEQFF
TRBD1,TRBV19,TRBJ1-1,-,TGTGCCAGTAGTCCTGGGACAGGGTTGGGTGAAGCTTTCTTT,CASSPGTGLGEAFF
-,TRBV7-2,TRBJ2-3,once,TGTGCCAGCAGCTTAGACTCCGGGGGCACAGATACGCAGTATTTT,CASSLDSGGTDTQYF
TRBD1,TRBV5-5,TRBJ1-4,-,TGTGCCAGCAGCTTCGAGAACAGGGGGCACGAAAAACTGTTTTTT,CASSFENRGHEKLFF
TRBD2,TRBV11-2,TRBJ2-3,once,TGTGCCAGCAGCGGACTAGCGGGAGGTGCGGGGGATACGCAGTATTTT,CASSGLAGGAGDTQYF
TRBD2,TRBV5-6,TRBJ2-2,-,TGTGCCAGCAGCTCCCCGACTAGCGGGCCGTCCACCGGGGAGCTGTTTTTT,CASSSPTSGPSTGELFF
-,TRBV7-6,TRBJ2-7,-,TGTGCCAGCAGCTTAGCATCGGGGAAAAACGAGCAGTACTTC,CASSLASGKNEQYF
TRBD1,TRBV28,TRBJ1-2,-,TGTGCCAGCAGACCTCCGGACAGGCTCAAGGGCTATGGCTACACCTTC,CASRPPDRLKGYGYTF
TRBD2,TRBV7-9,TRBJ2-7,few,TGTGCCAGCAATCGGCGGGAGGGCTTCAACGAGCAGTACTTC,CASNRREGFNEQYF
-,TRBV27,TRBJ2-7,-,TGTGCCAGCAGCTGGGGGCGGGGCGAGCAGTACTTC,CASSWGRGEQYF
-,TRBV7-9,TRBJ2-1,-,TGTGCCAGCAGCTTAGCGGGACAAGCCTACAATGAGCAGTTCTTC,CASSLAGQAYNEQFF